These 29 T cell receptor beta chains share one sample of origin, sequenced in a study of TIL therapy for anti-PD-1-resistant metastatic lung cancer. The time point denotes: pre-treatment sample, taken before nivolumab and TIL therapy. Most excised metastases sampled were pleural nodules or supraclavicular lymph nodes. The immunoSEQ assay was v3. Only in-frame clones appear in the TCRdb table, and some are missing; sequencing was by immunoSEQ multiplex PCR. Among around 100,000 clones listed, around three fifths were seen once. The specimen comprised tumor tissue, sampled at baseline. These receptor sequences come from a person aged 25-85 years with non-small cell lung cancer.

This clone was counted only a few times. The rearrangement uses TRBV7-2 and TRBJ1-1, with D unresolved. Trimming cost V 2 bases and J 7 bases, with 8 bases left between them. The CDR3 sequence is 12 residues long. Germline-derived CDR1 and CDR2 are SGHTA and FQGNSA. CDR3 DNA sequence: TGTGCCAGCAGCTTAACTCTGAGTGAAGCTTTCTTT. Residues: CASSLTLSEAFF. The complete variable domain, with remaining parts taken from reference TRBV7-2 and TRBJ1-1, reads GAGVSQSPSNKVTEKGKDVELRCDPISGHTALYWYRQSLGQGLEFLIYFQGNSAPDKSGLPSDRFSAERTGGSVSTLTIQRTQQEDSAVYLCASSLTLSEAFFGQGTRLTVV.

This clone came up a few times. The rearrangement uses TRBV4-3 and TRBJ1-4, with 7 bases identical to TRBD1. CDR3 length equals 16 residues. Germline values: CDR1 LGHNA, CDR2 YSLEER. V was clipped by 0 bases and J by 4 bases; unmatched bases: 5. CDR3 in amino acids: CASSQDGTAFNEKLFF. The DNA of the CDR3 is TGCGCCAGCAGCCAAGACGGGACAGCCTTTAATGAAAAACTGTTTTTT.

The rearrangement uses TRBV2 and TRBJ2-7, with 9 bases lining up with TRBD2. The V segment lost 11 bases and the J segment 3 bases; nucleotides outside the gene matches: 14. Germline CDR1 is SNHLY and CDR2 is FYNNEI. CDR3 length equals 15 residues. The CDR3 here is CAGLFSGGLYYEQYF. The CDR3 DNA follows: TGTGCCGGACTCTTTAGCGGGGGCCTATACTACGAGCAGTACTTC.

J is TRBJ2-7 and V is TRBV18; 10 positions agree with TRBD2. CDR3 size: 17 residues. Germline V gene sequence: CDR1 KGHSH, CDR2 LQKENI. V lost 2 bases, J lost 7 bases, and 14 bases stayed unmatched. The CDR3 spells CASSPKFSGRGMREQYF. In nucleotides, the CDR3 is TGTGCCAGCTCACCAAAATTCAGCGGGAGGGGAATGAGGGAGCAGTACTTC.

V gene TRBV9 combines with J gene TRBJ1-6; D gene uncertain. The ends were cut back, 4 bases at V and 0 bases at J, with 11 bases in the middle. This CDR3 region has 16 residues. Per the germline V gene, CDR1 is SGDLS and CDR2 is YYNGEE. The CDR3 sequence: CASSKDLSSYNSPLHF. The CDR3 DNA reads as TGTGCCAGCAGCAAGGACCTAAGCTCCTATAATTCACCCCTCCACTTT.

This chain uses TRBV18 with TRBJ2-2, with D perhaps TRBD2 (6 bases). V gave up 3 bases and J gave up 5 bases, with 7 bases separating them. The CDR3 is made up of 13 amino acids. Germline CDR1 KGHSH, CDR2 LQKENI. This CDR3 reads CASSPTRTGELFF. The CDR3 coding sequence is TGTGCCAGCTCACCGACTAGGACCGGGGAGCTGTTTTTT.

This chain links TRBV20-1 with TRBJ2-5; no firm D call. V dropped 4 bases and J dropped 5 bases, with 5 bases sitting between them. The CDR3 length is 10 residues. Germline V gene data show CDR1 as DFQATT and CDR2 as SNEGSKA (reference sequence). The CDR3 coding sequence is TGCAGTGCTACGACCGAGACCCAGTACTTC. Translation gives CSATTETQYF.

About this clone itself: An end of the junction differs from the germline gene, which may be a read error. V usage is TRBV7-7 and J usage is TRBJ2-1; 8 bases are shared with TRBD2. The CDR3 is 15 residues long. Germline values: CDR1 SSHAT, CDR2 FNYEAQ (reference sequence). The CDR3 DNA reads as TGTGCTAGCAGCTTCCGGGAACTAGCGGTCAATGAGCAGTTCTTC. It codes for CASSFRELAVNEQFF. Using reference TRBV7-7 and TRBJ2-1 for the parts outside the CDR3, the full variable domain is GAGVSQSPRYKVTKRGQDVTLRCDPISSHATLYWYQQALGQGPEFLTYFNYEAQPDKSGLPSDRFSAERPEGSISTLTIQRTEQRDSAMYRCASSFRELAVNEQFFGPGTRLTVL.

About this clone itself: This is likely an artifact of a read error, given a far larger clone one base away. Other DNA sequences in the sample encode the same CDR3. This sequence joins TRBV6-5 and TRBJ2-1; D may match TRBD1 or TRBD2 (5 bases each). The V gene lost 2 bases and the J gene lost 9 bases, with 5 bases spanning the gap. CDR1 is MNHEY and CDR2 is SVGAGI in the germline V gene. CDR3 length: 11 residues. The CDR3 nucleotides read TGTGCCAGCAGTTACGGGGGTGAGCAGTTCTTC. It yields the protein CASSYGGEQFF.

This clone has just a few counts. V is TRBV7-2 and J is TRBJ1-3; TRBD1 is a possible D gene (6 bases). The V end lost 7 bases, the J end lost 1 base, and 11 bases lay between the germline ends. In germline, CDR1 is SGHTA, CDR2 FQGNSA. The CDR3 has 14 amino acids. The CDR3 nucleotides read TGTGCCAGCAACGACAGGAGATCTGGAAACACCATATATTTT. Its translation is CASNDRRSGNTIYF.

The V and J genes are TRBV6-5 and TRBJ1-5; D call uncertain. The CDR3 runs 13 residues. Germline CDR1 reads MNHEY; CDR2 reads SVGAGI. The V end lost 6 bases, the J end lost 2 bases, and 8 bases lay between the germline ends. DNA for the CDR3: TGTGCCAGCAGACCCCCGGGCAATCAGCCCCAGCATTTT. This encodes CASRPPGNQPQHF.

This clone came up a few times. The chain employs TRBV30 and TRBJ2-1; maybe TRBD2 (5 bases). CDR3 length: 17 amino acids. CDR1 GTSNPN and CDR2 SVGIG come from the germline V gene (reference sequence). Trimming took 2 bases from V and 2 from J, leaving 19 bases between them. CDR3 bases: TGTGCCTGGAGTCGTAGACCCGAGGGCCTCGCCTACAATGAGCAGTTCTTC. It encodes CAWSRRPEGLAYNEQFF.

This clone occurred a few times. The DNA of the CDR3 is TGTGCCAGCAGCCCCCGGGGTAGCGGGGGGTCAGATACGCAGTATTTT. As protein: CASSPRGSGGSDTQYF. This rearrangement joins TRBV11-2 to TRBJ2-3; 10 bases map to TRBD2. The CDR3 loop spans 16 amino acids. The V segment lost 5 bases and the J segment 4 bases; nucleotides outside the gene matches: 9. Per germline, CDR1 SGHAT and CDR2 FQNNGV.

The rearrangement joins TRBV29-1 to TRBJ2-2; 13 bases line up with TRBD2. The germline V gene encodes CDR1 SQVTM and CDR2 ANQGSEA. Losses at the gene ends were 7 bases for V and 6 bases for J; bases not matched to a gene: 5. The CDR3 covers 14 residues. This CDR3 reads CSARTSGGSGELFF. The CDR3, as DNA: TGCAGCGCCAGGACTAGCGGGGGTTCCGGGGAGCTGTTTTTT.

The V and J genes are TRBV27 and TRBJ1-6; the D is unclear. Germline CDR1 MNHEY, CDR2 SMNVEV (reference sequence). V gave up 3 bases and J gave up 9 bases, with 12 bases separating them. The CDR3 is 14 residues long. As DNA, the CDR3 is TGTGCCAGCAGTTTGGAATGGGGTACTTCACCCCTCCACTTT. This codes for CASSLEWGTSPLHF.

The chain is built from TRBV28 and TRBJ2-1; no definite D call. The V end was cut by 2 bases, the J end by 0 bases, with 5 bases between. This CDR3 has 14 residues. Germline values: CDR1 MDHEN, CDR2 SYDVKM. In DNA form, the CDR3 reads TGTGCCAGCAGTTTAATAGGCTCCTACAATGAGCAGTTCTTC. Amino acid sequence: CASSLIGSYNEQFF.

This clone appeared a single time. The rearrangement uses TRBV6-5 and TRBJ1-1; D gene unclear. The germline V gene has CDR1 MNHEY and CDR2 SVGAGI. With 2 bases removed from V and 3 bases from J, the gap between germline ends came to 7 bases. The CDR3 sequence is 13 residues long. CDR3 nucleotide sequence: TGTGCCAGCAGTTACGGCGATGACACTGAAGCTTTCTTT. It translates to CASSYGDDTEAFF.

In its sample, this clone was seen many times. The chain couples TRBV27 to TRBJ2-2; TRBD2 matches 8 bases. The V segment lost 3 bases and the J segment 5 bases; nucleotides outside the gene matches: 8. The V gene's germline CDR1 is MNHEY and CDR2 SMNVEV (reference sequence). This CDR3 is 16 amino acids long. The CDR3 loop reads CASSLFGGGITGELFF. The CDR3 DNA is TGTGCCAGCAGTTTGTTCGGCGGGGGGATAACCGGGGAGCTGTTTTTT.

This sequence joins TRBV7-9 and TRBJ1-2, with D maybe TRBD1 (5 bases). The germline V gene encodes CDR1 SEHNR and CDR2 FQNEAQ (reference sequence). This CDR3 contains 17 residues. V lost 4 bases, J lost 5 bases, and 23 bases lay in between. In DNA form, the CDR3 reads TGTGCCAGCAGCTCAGTTAACCAAATGGGGGGTAGATATGGCTACACCTTC. Translation gives CASSSVNQMGGRYGYTF.

As DNA, the CDR3 is TGTGCCAGCTCACTACTACCCACCGGGACAGGGGCCGGCAATGAGCAGTTCTTC. Protein product: CASSLLPTGTGAGNEQFF. The chain uses TRBV18 and TRBJ2-1, with TRBD1 matching 10 bases. The CDR3 is 18 residues long. CDR1 is KGHSH and CDR2 is LQKENI in the germline V gene. J gave up 6 bases and V 4 bases, and 15 bases lay outside the gene matches.

V gene TRBV18 combines with J gene TRBJ2-5; D gene unclear. The CDR3 loop spans 14 amino acids. Germline V lookup: CDR1 KGHSH, CDR2 LQKENI. Between the trimmed V and J ends, which lost 3 bases and 2 bases, there was a span of 10 bases. CDR3 nucleotides: TGTGCCAGCTCACCCGCGGCAGTACAAGAGACCCAGTACTTC. This translates into CASSPAAVQETQYF.

This clone appeared once. The chain couples TRBV27 to TRBJ1-2; weak D call: TRBD1 (5 bases). The germline gives CDR1 MNHEY, CDR2 SMNVEV (reference sequence). The V gene lost 1 base and the J gene lost 0 bases, with 9 bases spanning the gap. The CDR3 length is 15 residues. CDR3 in amino acids: CASSLLGDPNYGYTF. The CDR3 bases are TGTGCCAGCAGTTTATTGGGGGACCCTAACTATGGCTACACCTTC.

The genes are TRBV7-8 and TRBJ2-6, with D possibly matching TRBD2 (5 bases). Between the trimmed V and J ends, which lost 1 base and 2 bases, there was a span of 12 bases. Looked up from germline, CDR1 is SGHVS and CDR2 is FQNEAQ. CDR3 length equals 17 residues. CDR3 amino acids: CASSLVAWGAGANVLTF. The CDR3 nucleotides are TGTGCCAGCAGCTTAGTGGCGTGGGGAGCTGGGGCCAACGTCCTGACTTTC.

The rearrangement uses TRBV28 and TRBJ2-7, with 8 bases matching TRBD2. The CDR3 consists of 16 residues. Germline CDR1 MDHEN, CDR2 SYDVKM. V trimming: 7 bases; J trimming: 9 bases; junction bases outside the gene matches: 20. The CDR3 nucleotides are TGTGCCAGCATCCAAGGGTCGGGGGGGGCACGTTTTGGGCAGTACTTC. Translation gives CASIQGSGGARFGQYF. The whole variable domain, remainder taken from reference TRBV28 and TRBJ2-7, is DVKVTQSSRYLVKRTGEKVFLECVQDMDHENMFWYRQDPGLGLRLIYFSYDVKMKEKGDIPEGYSVSREKKERFSLILESASTNQTSMYLCASIQGSGGARFGQYFGPGTRLTVT.

The J gene is TRBJ2-2, the V gene TRBV6-5; D tentatively reads TRBD1 or TRBD2 (5 bases each). The V gene lost 6 bases and the J gene lost 10 bases, with 18 bases spanning the gap. CDR3 length: 14 residues. In germline, CDR1 is MNHEY, CDR2 SVGAGI. The CDR3 reads CASRKGRSGVELFF. The CDR3 nucleotides read TGTGCCAGCAGAAAGGGACGGAGTGGTGTGGAGCTGTTTTTT.

V and J are TRBV5-1 and TRBJ2-7, with 9 nucleotides matching TRBD1. Germline CDR1 is SGHRS and CDR2 is YFSETQ. This CDR3 spans 15 amino acids. The trim removed 2 bases at V and 3 bases at J, leaving 6 bases unmatched. The CDR3: CASSFRTGAYYEQYF. CDR3 coding DNA: TGCGCCAGCAGCTTCAGGACAGGGGCCTACTACGAGCAGTACTTC.

This chain links TRBV5-1 with TRBJ2-5; 9 bases fit TRBD1. The CDR3 runs 14 residues. Germline V gene lookup returns CDR1 SGHRS and CDR2 YFSETQ. The ends lost 4 bases at V and 5 bases at J; junction bases unmatched: 6. The CDR3 DNA reads TGCGCCAGCAGCCTACAGGGGGCCGGGGAGACCCAGTACTTC. This encodes CASSLQGAGETQYF.

The chain has TRBV19 and TRBJ1-4; D unresolved. The V end was cut by 5 bases, the J end by 4 bases, with 8 bases between. The CDR3 length is 13 residues. Germline assignment: CDR1 LNHDA and CDR2 SQIVND (reference sequence). For the CDR3, the DNA is TGTGCCAGTAGTCAGTGGGGTAATGAAAAACTGTTTTTT. It specifies CASSQWGNEKLFF.

V is TRBV5-3 and J is TRBJ1-4; no reliable D call. TRBV5-3 is an ORF, and what it does is uncertain. The CDR3 extends over 16 amino acids. V was shortened by 4 bases and J by 5 bases, with 18 bases between the two germline ends. CDR3 protein: CARSQTEGLGNEKLFF. CDR3 sequence (DNA): TGTGCCAGAAGCCAGACGGAAGGGCTGGGGAATGAAAAACTGTTTTTT.